The source of this T cell receptor (beta chain) is a study of cytomegalovirus exposure and HLA in healthy donors. Healthy bone marrow donors made up the donors. This CDR3 contains 12 residues. V was trimmed by 4 bases and J by 5 bases, leaving 8 bases between them. Per germline, CDR1 MGHRA and CDR2 YSYEKL. Vbeta (60) and Jbeta (13) primers were used in the PCR. Profiled with immunoSEQ multiplex PCR; TCRdb holds only in-frame clones, not every one. The data contain 60,000 to 100,000 clones, roughly 79% of them singletons. The J gene is TRBJ1-1, the V gene TRBV4-1, with D possibly TRBD1 on 5 matching bases. This sequence originates from a man in his forties in good health and CMV-seronegative. The sample consisted of PBMCs. The CDR3 is CASSPGRTEAFF. CDR3 DNA: TGCGCCAGCAGCCCAGGGCGAACTGAAGCTTTCTTT.